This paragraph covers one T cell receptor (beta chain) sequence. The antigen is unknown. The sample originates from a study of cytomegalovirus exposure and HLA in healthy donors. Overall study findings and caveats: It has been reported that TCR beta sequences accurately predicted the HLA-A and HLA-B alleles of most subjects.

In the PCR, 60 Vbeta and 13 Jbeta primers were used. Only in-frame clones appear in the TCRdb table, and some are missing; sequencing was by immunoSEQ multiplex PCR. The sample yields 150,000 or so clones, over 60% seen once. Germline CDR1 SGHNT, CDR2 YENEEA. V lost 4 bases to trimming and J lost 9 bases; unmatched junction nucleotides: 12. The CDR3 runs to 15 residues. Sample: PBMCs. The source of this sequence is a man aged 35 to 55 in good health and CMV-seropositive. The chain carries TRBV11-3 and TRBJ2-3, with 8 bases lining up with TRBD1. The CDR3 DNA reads TGTGCCAGCAGCTCACCCGACAGGGGAGATGTGACGCAGTATTTT. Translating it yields CASSSPDRGDVTQYF.